Listed below are T cell receptor beta chains from one sample, sequenced in a study of post-analysis software for immune sequencing data. Using its own MiXCR run on the PCR reads, TCRdb lists one record per CDR3 protein. This table holds roughly 540,000 distinct CDR3 sequences, under 40% found once. Material for sequencing was blood. Receptors were obtained from a girl aged 2-17 years with multiple sclerosis. Each CDR3 is given with its conserved first and last residue. A D gene is named only where the DNA matches it firmly. For some rows the clone size is stated as once, few or many, or as a class when expanded; others skip it.

>TRBJ1-2|NA|17|TRBV5-1|TRBD1
TGCGCCAGCAGCTTGGATGGACAGGGAGACTGGTCATCTGGCTACACCTTC
CASSLDGQGDWSSGYTF
>TRBJ2-3|NA|13|TRBV5-1|TRBD2
TGCGCCAGCAGCTTGTCGGGGGGAGATACGCAGTATTTT
CASSLSGGDTQYF
>TRBJ2-1|NA|14|TRBV5-1|TRBD2
TGCGCCAGCAGCTGGGCTAGCGGGGTGGGAGAGCAGTTCTTC
CASSWASGVGEQFF
>TRBJ1-1|NA|13|TRBV7-9|NA
TGTGCCAGCAGCTTAGAGTCTCGGAGGGGAGCTTTCTTT
CASSLESRRGAFF
>TRBJ1-4|NA|15|TRBV2|NA
TGCGCCAGCAGTCCCTGGTCAGGGTCTAATGAAAAACTGTTTTTT
CASSPWSGSNEKLFF
>TRBJ1-1|NA|16|TRBV7-9|TRBD1
TGTGCCAGCAGCCCAGGTTCCGGGACAGGGGGGACTGAAGCTTTCTTT
CASSPGSGTGGTEAFF
>TRBJ2-1|many|16|TRBV20-1|NA
TGCAGTGCTAGAGCTTCGGCGGCCTCCTCCTACAATGAGCAGTTCTTC
CSARASAASSYNEQFF
>TRBJ2-7|few|16|TRBV27|TRBD1
TGTGCCAGCAGTCAACAATATAGGACAGGCTCCTACGAGCAGTACTTC
CASSQQYRTGSYEQYF
>TRBJ2-4|NA|13|TRBV20-1|NA
TGCAGTGCTACTGGACAGCCCAAAAACATTCAGTACTTC
CSATGQPKNIQYF
>TRBJ2-5|once|15|TRBV7-9|NA
TGTGCCAGCAGCTTAGTACCGGGTACCCAAGAGACCCAGTACTTC
CASSLVPGTQETQYF
>TRBJ2-3|NA|14|TRBV6-1|NA
TGTGCCAGCAGTGAAGTATTTAGCACAGATACGCAGTATTTT
CASSEVFSTDTQYF
>TRBJ1-2|few|14|TRBV5-1|NA
TGCGCCAGCAGCTTGGAACAGGCAACCTATGGCTACACCTTC
CASSLEQATYGYTF
>TRBJ1-5|NA|16|TRBV15|NA
TGTGCCACCAGCAAACGAACGCCCGTGGGGAATCAGCCCCAGCATTTT
CATSKRTPVGNQPQHF
>TRBJ1-2|NA|14|TRBV15|NA
TGTGCCACCAGCAGAGATCGGGGGTGGGATGGCTACACCTTC
CATSRDRGWDGYTF
>TRBJ2-1|few|15|TRBV15|NA
TGTGCCACCAGCAGAGATGGGGGGGGCCGCGGTGAGCAGTTCTTC
CATSRDGGGRGEQFF
>TRBJ2-3|NA|13|TRBV12-3/TRBV12-4|NA
TGTGCCAGCAGCAAGGACGGAGCAGATGTGCAGTATTTT
CASSKDGADVQYF
>TRBJ2-1|few|13|TRBV2|NA
TGTGCCAGCACCGGGGACATATACAATGAGCAGTTCTTC
CASTGDIYNEQFF
>TRBJ2-5|NA|15|TRBV20-1|TRBD2
TGCAGTGCTGTTAATAGCGGGGGGGCGCAAGAGACCCAGTACTTC
CSAVNSGGAQETQYF
>TRBJ2-1|NA|19|TRBV9|TRBD2
TGTGCCAGCAGCTTACCGACTAGCGGGGGGCTTAGCTCCTACAATGAGCAGTTCTTC
CASSLPTSGGLSSYNEQFF
>TRBJ2-1|once|14|TRBV12-3/TRBV12-4|TRBD1
TGTGCCAGCACCAACAGGGGGAAAAACAATGAGCAGTTCTTC
CASTNRGKNNEQFF
>TRBJ2-1|few|14|TRBV5-1|TRBD1
TGCGCCAGCAGCCAAAATGACAGGGTAGGTGAGCAGTTCTTC
CASSQNDRVGEQFF
>TRBJ2-2|NA|17|TRBV4-1|NA
TGCGCCAGCAGCCTGGGGACGGCAGGGAAGAACACCGGGGAGCTGTTTTTT
CASSLGTAGKNTGELFF
>TRBJ2-1|NA|16|TRBV15|NA
TGTGCCACCATGGGAGTCTCTCGACCTTCCTACAATGAGCAGTTCTTC
CATMGVSRPSYNEQFF
>TRBJ1-5|NA|16|TRBV7-6|NA
TGTGCCAGCAGCTTAGGTGCCGTTGGAGACAATCAGCCCCAGCATTTT
CASSLGAVGDNQPQHF
>TRBJ1-5|NA|16|TRBV20-1|NA
TGCAGTGCTAGAGAGGAGGGAACGTCGCGCAATCAGCCCCAGCATTTT
CSAREEGTSRNQPQHF
>TRBJ2-5|NA|14|TRBV2|TRBD2
TGTGCCAGCAGGGGACTAGCGTCCTGGGAGACCCAGTACTTC
CASRGLASWETQYF
>TRBJ2-5|few|14|TRBV20-1|NA
TGCAGTGCTAGTAGGCTGGCGGGGAAAGAGACCCAGTACTTC
CSASRLAGKETQYF
>TRBJ1-5|NA|15|TRBV11-2|NA
TGTGCCAGCAGCGTAGGTCGCTTTAGCAATCAGCCCCAGCATTTT
CASSVGRFSNQPQHF
>TRBJ2-7|NA|15|TRBV5-1|NA
TGCGCCAGCAGCTTGGAGTGGGGGAAAGGCTACGAGCAGTACTTC
CASSLEWGKGYEQYF
>TRBJ1-1|NA|12|TRBV27|TRBD1
TGTGCCAGCAGTTCCCCGGGACAGTGGGCTTTCTTT
CASSSPGQWAFF
>TRBJ2-1|few|14|TRBV10-3|NA
TGTGCCATCAGTGAAGGGGGGGGCCTCAATGAGCAGTTCTTC
CAISEGGGLNEQFF
>TRBJ2-5|few|18|TRBV4-1|TRBD2
TGCGCCAGCAGCCAATTCAACGCCGGGACTAGCGGGAAAGAGACCCAGTACTTC
CASSQFNAGTSGKETQYF
>TRBJ2-1|NA|14|TRBV29-1|NA
TGCAGCGTTGGGACTGCTAGTTACTACAATGAGCAGTTCTTC
CSVGTASYYNEQFF
>TRBJ1-3|NA|17|TRBV5-1|TRBD1
TGCGCCAGCAGTCGGGGACAGGACCCTCTTAGGGGAAACACCATATATTTT
CASSRGQDPLRGNTIYF
>TRBJ2-7|NA|14|TRBV7-2|NA
TGTGCCAGCAGCTTCGGGACATTTTCCTACGAGCGGTACTTC
CASSFGTFSYERYF
>TRBJ2-1|few|17|TRBV5-1|NA
TGCGCCAGCAGCTTGGCATTAATTGGGCGCCCGTACAATGAGCAGTTCTTC
CASSLALIGRPYNEQFF
>TRBJ1-1|NA|12|TRBV10-2|NA
TGCGCCAGCAATCATAGGGGGTCTGAAGCTTTCTTT
CASNHRGSEAFF
>TRBJ2-1|few|14|TRBV9|NA
TGTGCCAGCAGCGTAGTCTCACAGACCAATGAGCAGTTCTTC
CASSVVSQTNEQFF
>TRBJ1-2|NA|13|TRBV12-3/TRBV12-4|TRBD1
TGTGCCGGCAGACCACAGGGGGCTAGGGGCTACACCTTC
CAGRPQGARGYTF
>TRBJ2-3|few|16|TRBV11-2|NA
TGTGCCAGCAGCTTGGGGTGGGGTGACGAAACAGATACGCAGTATTTT
CASSLGWGDETDTQYF
>TRBJ2-1|NA|14|TRBV6-1|NA
TGTGCCAGCAGTGACACCGGAATTTACAATGAGCAGTTCTTC
CASSDTGIYNEQFF
>TRBJ2-1|few|13|TRBV20-1|NA
TGCAGTGCCTCCCCTGGGGCTTACAATGAGCAGTTCTTC
CSASPGAYNEQFF
>TRBJ2-7|NA|14|TRBV5-1|TRBD1
TGCGCCAGCAGCTTGTTGGGACAGTCCTGCGAGCAGTACTTC
CASSLLGQSCEQYF
>TRBJ1-2|NA|14|TRBV18|NA
TGTGCCAGCTCACCACAGACAGAGGGGTATGGCTACATCTTC
CASSPQTEGYGYIF
>TRBJ2-3|NA|12|TRBV28|NA
TGTGCCAGCAGTGTATTGGGTTATCCGCAGTATTTT
CASSVLGYPQYF
>TRBJ2-1|NA|13|TRBV27|NA
TGTGCCAGCAGCCCGCCGGTGTCTTATGAGCAGTTCTTC
CASSPPVSYEQFF
>TRBJ2-6|NA|17|TRBV7-9|NA
TGTGCCAGCAGCTTGCCGGGAACGAACTCTGGGGCCAACGTCCTGACTTTC
CASSLPGTNSGANVLTF
>TRBJ1-1|NA|14|TRBV20-1|NA
TGCAGTGCTTTTTACGGTGGAACGAACACTGAAGCTTTCTTT
CSAFYGGTNTEAFF
>TRBJ2-6|few|17|TRBV5-1|NA
TGCGCCAGCAGCGAGCAGGGTCCCATCTCTGGGGCCAACGTCCTGACTTTC
CASSEQGPISGANVLTF
>TRBJ2-7|NA|14|TRBV20-1|NA
TGCAGTGCTGGACCACTCCGAGGATTCTACGAGCAGTACTTC
CSAGPLRGFYEQYF
>TRBJ2-5|NA|15|TRBV20-1|NA
TGCAGTGCTAGGACCGGGGGCGGTTGGGGGGAGACCCAGTACTTC
CSARTGGGWGETQYF
>TRBJ2-7|NA|15|TRBV5-6|NA
TGTGCCAGCAGCTTGCAGGCGCAGGGAGCCTACGAGCAGTACTTC
CASSLQAQGAYEQYF
>TRBJ2-3|NA|20|TRBV6-2/TRBV6-3|TRBD2
TGTGCCAGCAGTGTACTAGCGGGGGTCCTCTCCGCACATAGCACAGATACGCAGTATTTT
CASSVLAGVLSAHSTDTQYF
>TRBJ2-1|NA|14|TRBV27|NA
TGTGCCAGCGGACCGAGGACATCCTACAATGAGCAGTTCTTC
CASGPRTSYNEQFF
>TRBJ2-1|NA|16|TRBV20-1|TRBD2
TGCAGTGCTAGAGATCCCCAGCGGGGGCTAGACAATGAGCAGTTCTTC
CSARDPQRGLDNEQFF